This T cell receptor (beta chain) appears in the sequencing data of a study of neurological immune-mediated disorders. Each CDR3 protein gets one entry after TCRdb re-called the 5' RACE reads with MiXCR. Counted here are 40,000 to 50,000 distinct CDR3 sequences, approximately 10% occurring once; the ten biggest clones make up less than 25%. V shed 6 bases and J 5 bases; nucleotides not matched to a gene: 6. This CDR3 spans 13 amino acids. Germline V gene lookup returns CDR1 DFQATT and CDR2 SNEGSKA (reference sequence). This clonotype was recorded at least ten times. The clonotype was recovered from a woman aged 35 to 49 with HTLV-1-associated myelopathy (HAM/TSP). V is TRBV20-1 and J is TRBJ2-3; TRBD2 agrees at 9 bases. Source material: PBMCs. CDR3 amino acids: CSARLAALDTQYF. The CDR3 DNA is TGCAGTGCCCGACTAGCGGCACTAGATACGCAGTATTTT.